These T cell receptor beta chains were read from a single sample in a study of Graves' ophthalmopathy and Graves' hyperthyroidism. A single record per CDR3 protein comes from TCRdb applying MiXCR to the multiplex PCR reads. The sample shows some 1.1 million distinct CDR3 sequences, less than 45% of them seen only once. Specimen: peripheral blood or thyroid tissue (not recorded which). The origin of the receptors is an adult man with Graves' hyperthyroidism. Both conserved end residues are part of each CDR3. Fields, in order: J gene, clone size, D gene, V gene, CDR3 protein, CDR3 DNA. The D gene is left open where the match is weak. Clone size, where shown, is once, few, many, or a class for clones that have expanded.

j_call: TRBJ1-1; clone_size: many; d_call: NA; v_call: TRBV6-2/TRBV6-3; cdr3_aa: CATNLGRANTEAFF; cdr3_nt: TGTGCCACCAACCTCGGCAGGGCTAACACTGAAGCTTTCTTT
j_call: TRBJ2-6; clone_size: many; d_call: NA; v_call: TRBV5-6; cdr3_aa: CASSRPGANVLTF; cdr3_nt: TGTGCCAGCAGCCGCCCTGGGGCCAACGTCCTGACTTTC
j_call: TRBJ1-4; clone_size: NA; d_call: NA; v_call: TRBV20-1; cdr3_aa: CSARGANEKLFF; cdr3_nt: TGCAGTGCTAGGGGGGCTAATGAAAAACTGTTTTTT
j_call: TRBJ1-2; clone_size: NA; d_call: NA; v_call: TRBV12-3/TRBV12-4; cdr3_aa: CASTPGGHHDGYTF; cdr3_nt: TGTGCCAGCACTCCCGGGGGACATCATGATGGCTACACCTTC
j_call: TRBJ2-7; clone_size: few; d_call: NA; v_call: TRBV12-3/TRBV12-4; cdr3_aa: CASSLGYPATTYEQYF; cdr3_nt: TGTGCCAGCAGTTTAGGGTACCCAGCGACCACCTACGAGCAGTACTTC
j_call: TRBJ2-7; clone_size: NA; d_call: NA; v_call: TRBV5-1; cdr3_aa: CASSPHPSSYEQYF; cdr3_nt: TGCGCCAGCAGCCCCCACCCGAGCTCCTACGAGCAGTACTTC
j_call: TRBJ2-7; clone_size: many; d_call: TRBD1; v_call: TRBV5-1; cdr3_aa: CASTLGTGGYEQYF; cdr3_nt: TGCGCCAGCACCCTAGGGACAGGGGGCTACGAGCAGTACTTC
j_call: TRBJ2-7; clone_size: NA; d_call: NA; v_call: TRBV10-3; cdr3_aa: CAGAAYEQYF; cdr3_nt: TGTGCCGGGGCCGCCTACGAGCAGTACTTC
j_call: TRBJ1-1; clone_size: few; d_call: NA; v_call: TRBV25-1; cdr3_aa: CASSPWGLGTEAFF; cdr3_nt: TGTGCCAGCAGCCCGTGGGGCCTGGGCACTGAAGCTTTCTTT
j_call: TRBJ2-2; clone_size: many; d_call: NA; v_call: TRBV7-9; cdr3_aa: CASSLLHRQQNTGELFF; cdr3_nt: TGTGCCAGCAGCTTACTTCATCGACAACAGAACACCGGGGAGCTGTTTTTT
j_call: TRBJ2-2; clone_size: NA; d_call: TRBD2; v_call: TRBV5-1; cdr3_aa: CASHTGGPVTGELFF; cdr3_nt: TGCGCCAGCCATACGGGGGGGCCGGTCACCGGGGAGCTGTTTTTT
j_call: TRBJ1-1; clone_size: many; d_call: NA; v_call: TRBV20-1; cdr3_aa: CSAKTSLNTEAFF; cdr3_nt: TGCAGTGCTAAGACATCGCTGAACACTGAAGCTTTCTTT
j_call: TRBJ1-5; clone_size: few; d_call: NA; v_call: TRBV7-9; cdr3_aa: CASSQDTNQPQHF; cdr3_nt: TGTGCCAGCAGTCAGGACACAAACCAGCCCCAGCATTTT
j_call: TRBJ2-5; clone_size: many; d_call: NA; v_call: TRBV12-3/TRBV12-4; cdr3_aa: CASSFLIQDREGTQYF; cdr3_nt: TGTGCCAGCAGTTTTCTAATACAGGACAGGGAGGGGACCCAGTACTTC
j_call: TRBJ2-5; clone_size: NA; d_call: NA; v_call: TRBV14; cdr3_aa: CASSQEWTTRPSQETQYF; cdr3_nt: TGTGCCAGCAGCCAAGAATGGACAACCCGGCCCTCTCAGGAGACCCAGTACTTC
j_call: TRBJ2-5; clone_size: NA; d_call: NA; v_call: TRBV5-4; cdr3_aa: CATALGQTQYF; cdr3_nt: TGTGCCACCGCTTTGGGTCAGACCCAGTACTTC
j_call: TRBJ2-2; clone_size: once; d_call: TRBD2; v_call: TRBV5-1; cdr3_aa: CASSRTYGAGGPVTGELFF; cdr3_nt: TGCGCCAGCAGCCGCACCTACGGAGCGGGAGGGCCGGTCACCGGGGAGCTGTTTTTT
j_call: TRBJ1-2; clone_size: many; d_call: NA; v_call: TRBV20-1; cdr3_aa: CSATVWTAHYGYTF; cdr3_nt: TGCAGTGCCACAGTTTGGACAGCCCACTATGGCTACACCTTC
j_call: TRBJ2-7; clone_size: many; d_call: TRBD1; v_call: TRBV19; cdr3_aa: CASSPRAGRGQYEQYF; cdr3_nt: TGTGCCAGTAGCCCACGGGCGGGCAGGGGGCAGTACGAGCAGTACTTC
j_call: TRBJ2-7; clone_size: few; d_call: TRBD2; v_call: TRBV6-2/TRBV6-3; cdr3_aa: CASSYSPGGSSYEQYF; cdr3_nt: TGTGCCAGCAGTTACTCCCCGGGGGGATCGTCCTACGAGCAGTACTTC
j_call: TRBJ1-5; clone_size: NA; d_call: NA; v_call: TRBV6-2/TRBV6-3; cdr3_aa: CASTHLDSNQPQHF; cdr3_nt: TGTGCCAGCACCCACCTGGACAGCAATCAGCCCCAGCATTTT
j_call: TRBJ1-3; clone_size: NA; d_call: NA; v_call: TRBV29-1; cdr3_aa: CSVEDRGTKNSGNTIYF; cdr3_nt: TGCAGCGTTGAAGATCGGGGGACAAAAAACTCTGGAAACACCATATATTTT
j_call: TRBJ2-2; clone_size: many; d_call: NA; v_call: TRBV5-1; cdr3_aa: CASSLDSAYTGELFF; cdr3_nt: TGCGCCAGCAGCTTGGACAGCGCCTACACCGGGGAGCTGTTTTTT
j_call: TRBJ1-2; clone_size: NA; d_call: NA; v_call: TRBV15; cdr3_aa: CATSPRGGYGDTF; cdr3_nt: TGTGCCACCAGCCCCCGAGGCGGGTATGGCGACACCTTC
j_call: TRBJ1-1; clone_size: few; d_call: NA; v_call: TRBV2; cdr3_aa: CASRGDNTEAFF; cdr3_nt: TGTGCCAGCAGGGGGGATAACACTGAAGCTTTCTTT
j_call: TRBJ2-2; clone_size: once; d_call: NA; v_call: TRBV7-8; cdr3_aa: CASSHLGGGARTGELFF; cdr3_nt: TGTGCCAGCAGCCACCTAGGAGGGGGGGCTAGAACCGGGGAGCTGTTTTTT
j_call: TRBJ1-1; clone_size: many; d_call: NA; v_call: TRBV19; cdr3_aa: CASSTQTVGASNTEAFF; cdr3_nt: TGTGCCAGTAGCACACAAACCGTGGGGGCATCGAACACTGAAGCTTTCTTT
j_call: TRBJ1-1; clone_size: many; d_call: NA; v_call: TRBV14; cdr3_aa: CASSQGRRAEAFF; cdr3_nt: TGTGCCAGCAGCCAAGGCCGGCGCGCTGAAGCTTTCTTT
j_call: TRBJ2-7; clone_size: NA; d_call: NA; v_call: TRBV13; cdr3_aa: CASSLAGTVIYEQYF; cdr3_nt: TGTGCCAGCAGCTTAGCAGGGACTGTCATATACGAGCAGTACTTC
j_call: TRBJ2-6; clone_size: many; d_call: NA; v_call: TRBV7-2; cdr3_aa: CASSSLNSGANVLTF; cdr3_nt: TGTGCCAGCAGCTCTCTGAACTCTGGGGCCAACGTCCTGACTTTC
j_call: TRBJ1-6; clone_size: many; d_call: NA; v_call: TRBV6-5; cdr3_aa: CASSSDGVVSPLHF; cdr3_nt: TGTGCCAGCAGCTCCGACGGCGTGGTGTCACCCCTCCACTTT
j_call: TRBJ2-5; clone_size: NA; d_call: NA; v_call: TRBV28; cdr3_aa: CASGGWMGQYF; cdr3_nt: TGTGCCAGTGGGGGATGGATGGGCCAGTACTTC
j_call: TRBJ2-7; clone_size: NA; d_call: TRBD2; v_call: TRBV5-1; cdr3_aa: CASSLGGGGGDYEQYF; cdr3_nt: TGCGCCAGCAGCTTGGGAGGCGGGGGTGGGGACTACGAGCAGTACTTC
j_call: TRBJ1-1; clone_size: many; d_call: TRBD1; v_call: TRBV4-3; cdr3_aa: CASSQDLQGMGTEAFF; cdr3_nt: TGCGCCAGCAGCCAGGATCTACAGGGGATGGGCACTGAAGCTTTCTTT
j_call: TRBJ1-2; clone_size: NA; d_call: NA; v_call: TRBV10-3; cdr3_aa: CAISESPGLGAEGYTF; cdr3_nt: TGTGCCATCAGTGAGTCGCCCGGACTGGGGGCAGAAGGCTACACCTTC
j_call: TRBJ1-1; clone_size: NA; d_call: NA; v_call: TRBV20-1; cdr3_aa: CSARPRHTEAFF; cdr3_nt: TGCAGTGCTAGACCGCGGCACACTGAAGCTTTCTTT
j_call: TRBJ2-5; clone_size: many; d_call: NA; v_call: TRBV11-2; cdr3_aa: CASSLARERLWETQYF; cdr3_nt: TGTGCCAGCAGCTTAGCTCGGGAGAGGCTTTGGGAGACCCAGTACTTC
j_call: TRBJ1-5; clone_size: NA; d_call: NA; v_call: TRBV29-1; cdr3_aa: CSVGLRQQETQHF; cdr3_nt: TGCAGCGTTGGGTTGAGACAGCAAGAGACCCAGCATTTT
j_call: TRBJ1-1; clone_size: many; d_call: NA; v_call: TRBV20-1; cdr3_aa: CSARDRVKTEAFF; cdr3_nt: TGCAGTGCTAGAGACAGGGTGAAAACTGAAGCTTTCTTT
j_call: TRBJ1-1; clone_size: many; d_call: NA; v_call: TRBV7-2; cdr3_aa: CASSAEVTEAFF; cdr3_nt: TGTGCCAGCAGCGCGGAAGTCACTGAAGCTTTCTTT
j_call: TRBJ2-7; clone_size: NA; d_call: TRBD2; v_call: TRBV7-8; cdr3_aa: CASSLVILAGGHRSYEQYF; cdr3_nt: TGTGCCAGCAGCTTAGTCATCCTAGCGGGAGGGCATCGTTCCTACGAGCAGTACTTC
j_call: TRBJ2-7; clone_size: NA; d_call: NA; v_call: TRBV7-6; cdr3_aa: CASSLSGTLFYEQYF; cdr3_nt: TGTGCCAGCAGCTTGAGTGGGACTCTCTTTTACGAGCAGTACTTC
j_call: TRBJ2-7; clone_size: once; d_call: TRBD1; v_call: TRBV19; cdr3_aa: CASSSRTGGTYEQYF; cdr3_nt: TGTGCCAGTAGTAGCCGAACAGGGGGTACCTACGAGCAGTACTTC
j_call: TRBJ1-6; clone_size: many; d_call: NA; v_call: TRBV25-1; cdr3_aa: CASSEWGSPLHF; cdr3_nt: TGTGCCAGCAGTGAATGGGGATCACCCCTCCACTTT
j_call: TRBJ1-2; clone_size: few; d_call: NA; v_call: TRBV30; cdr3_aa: CAWTTALGYTF; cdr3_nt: TGTGCCTGGACCACAGCTCTAGGTTACACCTTC
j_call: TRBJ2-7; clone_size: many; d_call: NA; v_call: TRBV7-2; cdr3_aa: CASSPRPLAYGSYEQYF; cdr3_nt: TGTGCCAGCAGCCCCAGACCACTAGCTTATGGGTCCTACGAGCAGTACTTC
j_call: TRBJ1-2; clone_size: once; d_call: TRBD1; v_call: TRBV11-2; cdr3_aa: CASSIGTGGLQGYTF; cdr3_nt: TGTGCCAGCAGCATCGGGACAGGGGGACTTCAGGGCTACACCTTC
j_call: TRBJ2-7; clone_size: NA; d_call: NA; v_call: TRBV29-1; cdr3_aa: CSVQEGGTGVEQYF; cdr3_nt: TGCAGCGTACAAGAGGGGGGGACTGGCGTCGAGCAGTACTTC
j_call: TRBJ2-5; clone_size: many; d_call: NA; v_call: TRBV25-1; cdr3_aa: CASSQGWETQYF; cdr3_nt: TGTGCCAGCAGTCAGGGTTGGGAGACCCAGTACTTC
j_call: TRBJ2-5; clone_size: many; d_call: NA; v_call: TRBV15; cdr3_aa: CATSRGDGYRTQYF; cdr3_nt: TGTGCCACCAGCAGAGGAGACGGGTACAGGACCCAGTACTTC
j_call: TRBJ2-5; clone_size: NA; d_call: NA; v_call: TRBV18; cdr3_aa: CASSPEQETQYF; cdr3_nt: TGTGCCAGCTCACCAGAGCAAGAGACCCAGTACTTC
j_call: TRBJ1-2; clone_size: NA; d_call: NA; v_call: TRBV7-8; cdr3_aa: CASRSGQEGGYTF; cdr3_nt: TGTGCCAGCAGGTCTGGGCAGGAGGGCGGCTACACCTTC
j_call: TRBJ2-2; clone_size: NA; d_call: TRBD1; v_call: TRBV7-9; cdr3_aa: CASSSPRGQGVAGELFF; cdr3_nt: TGTGCCAGCAGCTCACCCAGAGGACAGGGGGTTGCCGGGGAGCTGTTTTTT
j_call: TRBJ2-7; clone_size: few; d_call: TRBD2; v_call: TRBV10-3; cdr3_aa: CAIREAGGPIYGQYF; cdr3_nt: TGTGCCATCAGGGAAGCGGGAGGGCCTATATACGGGCAGTACTTC
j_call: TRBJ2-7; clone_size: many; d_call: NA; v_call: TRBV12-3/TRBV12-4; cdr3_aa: CASSLRGLSYEQYF; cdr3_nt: TGTGCCAGCAGTTTGCGCGGCCTCTCCTACGAGCAGTACTTC
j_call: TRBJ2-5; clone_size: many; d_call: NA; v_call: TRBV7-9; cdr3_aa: CASSLAGFGETQYF; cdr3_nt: TGTGCCAGCAGCTTAGCAGGGTTCGGGGAGACCCAGTACTTC
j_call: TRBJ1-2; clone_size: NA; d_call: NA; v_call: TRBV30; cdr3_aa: CAWSVYKTGDGYTF; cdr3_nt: TGTGCCTGGAGTGTGTACAAGACTGGGGATGGCTACACCTTC
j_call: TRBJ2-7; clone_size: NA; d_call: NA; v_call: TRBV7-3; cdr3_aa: CASSLAPSLTGPYEQYF; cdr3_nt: TGTGCCAGCAGCTTAGCGCCTTCCTTGACAGGTCCCTACGAGCAGTACTTC
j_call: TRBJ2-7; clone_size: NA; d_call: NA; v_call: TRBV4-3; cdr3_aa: CASSQGGSGPPYEQYF; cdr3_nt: TGCGCCAGCAGCCAAGGAGGCAGCGGTCCTCCCTACGAGCAGTACTTC
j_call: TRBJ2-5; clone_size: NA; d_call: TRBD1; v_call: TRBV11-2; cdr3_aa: CASSLGPGQSETQYF; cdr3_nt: TGTGCCAGCAGCTTGGGTCCGGGACAGTCAGAGACCCAGTACTTC